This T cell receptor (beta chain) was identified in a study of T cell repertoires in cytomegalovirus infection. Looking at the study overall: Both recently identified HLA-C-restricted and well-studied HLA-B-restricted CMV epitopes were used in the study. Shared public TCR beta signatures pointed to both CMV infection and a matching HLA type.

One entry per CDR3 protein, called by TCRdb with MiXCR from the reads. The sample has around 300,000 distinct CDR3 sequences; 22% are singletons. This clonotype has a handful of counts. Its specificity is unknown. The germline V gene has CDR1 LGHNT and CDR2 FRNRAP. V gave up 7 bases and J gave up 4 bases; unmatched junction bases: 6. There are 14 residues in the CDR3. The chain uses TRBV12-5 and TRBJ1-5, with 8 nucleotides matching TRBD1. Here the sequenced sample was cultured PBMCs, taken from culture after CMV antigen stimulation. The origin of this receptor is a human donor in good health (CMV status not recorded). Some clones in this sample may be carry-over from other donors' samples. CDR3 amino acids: CASAPGQANQPQHF. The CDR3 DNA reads TGTGCTAGTGCCCCGGGACAGGCTAATCAGCCCCAGCATTTT.